This TCR beta chain appears in the sequencing data of a study of T cell responses to AZD1222 COVID-19 vaccine. The study's findings and limits: Recipients of two AZD1222 doses showed rising Spike-specific TCR breadth and depth. Among the donors, most were white British and more were female, and clonal diversity was possibly underestimated.

This CDR3 is built from 17 residues. V lost 0 bases and J lost 5, with 19 bases in between. Germline V gene data show CDR1 as LGHNA and CDR2 as YNFKEQ. This clone was picked up one time. What it recognizes is unknown. The method was immunoSEQ multiplex PCR; TCRdb's version includes in-frame clones alone and lacks a portion of them. The sample lists about 190,000 clones, around nine tenths seen once, with 3.6% in the top ten. This TCR derives from an adult who received the MenACWY meningococcal vaccine as a control. Sample: peripheral blood, taken 28 days after the second dose of the MenACWY control vaccine. The rearrangement links TRBV4-2 to TRBJ1-2, with D tentatively TRBD1 (6 bases). The CDR3 sequence is CASSQEGAHLAGYGYTF. CDR3 nucleotides: TGTGCCAGCAGCCAAGAGGGGGCCCACCTGGCAGGGTATGGCTACACCTTC.